The 28 T cell receptor beta chains reported below all come from one sample, sequenced in a study of T and B cells in COVID-19 patients. From blood, about 220-500 ng of genomic DNA served as TRB template. BIOMED2 TRB-A/B primer pools were used in multiplex TRB PCR. TCRdb re-derived calls from the multiplex PCR reads in MiXCR, one entry per CDR3 protein. The sample includes roughly 15,000 distinct CDR3 sequences, around 28% of them seen just once. Sample: blood. These receptors were collected from a human donor who had recovered from COVID-19.

Many counts were recorded for this clonotype. V is TRBV27 and J is TRBJ2-7, with D possibly called TRBD1 or TRBD2 (5 bases each). Per germline, CDR1 MNHEY and CDR2 SMNVEV (reference sequence). Trimming stripped 6 bases from V and 1 base from J, with 16 bases between. The CDR3 sequence is 15 residues long. The CDR3 DNA follows: TGTGCCAGCAGCCCCCAGAGTGGGGGATCCTACGAGCAGTACTTC. Its protein is CASSPQSGGSYEQYF.

This clonotype was found a few times. The rearrangement links TRBV4-3 to TRBJ2-3; D gene unclear. The length of the CDR3 is 17 residues. CDR1 is LGHNA and CDR2 is YSLEER in the germline V gene. V was cut by 1 base and J by 0 bases, with 14 bases left in between. The CDR3 protein is CASSQGQLLSSTDTQYF. The CDR3 region has the DNA TGCGCCAGCAGCCAAGGCCAGCTCCTATCTAGCACAGATACGCAGTATTTT.

J is TRBJ2-5 and V is TRBV7-4; D possibly matches TRBD1 or TRBD2 (5 bases each). V was cut by 8 bases and J by 2 bases, with 12 bases left in between. In germline, CDR1 is SGHVT, CDR2 SQSDAQ. This CDR3 is built from 13 residues. CDR3 in DNA: TGTGCCAGCGAAAGAGGGGCGCAAGAGACCCAGTACTTC. Its translation is CASERGAQETQYF.

The table lists this clonotype with a few counts. The chain is built from TRBV18 and TRBJ2-2; D is unclear. The germline CDR1 and CDR2 sequences are KGHSH and LQKENI. The CDR3 is 17 residues long. V was pared by 2 bases and J by 7 bases, with 20 bases between. CDR3 coding DNA: TGTGCCAGCTCACCAAGGACCACCTCAATCTCAGGCGGGGAGCTGTTTTTT. As protein: CASSPRTTSISGGELFF.

This clonotype has a count of ten or more. This rearrangement joins TRBV12-3 or TRBV12-4 to TRBJ2-1, with TRBD1 identical over 7 bases. Trimming cost V 4 bases and J 4 bases; bases outside gene matches: 7. This CDR3 has 15 amino acids. CDR3 DNA: TGTGCCAGCAGTTCGACAGGGCTGGGTTACAATGAGCAGTTCTTC. The encoded protein is CASSSTGLGYNEQFF.

CDR3 loop: CASSFSPTSGGYEQYF. In DNA, the CDR3 is TGTGCCAGCAGCTTTTCCCCGACTAGCGGGGGATACGAGCAGTACTTC. The J gene is TRBJ2-7, the V gene TRBV7-4; 12 positions match TRBD2. With V trimmed by 3 bases and J by 4 bases, 7 bases remained unmatched. From germline, CDR1 is SGHVT and CDR2 SQSDAQ. There are 16 residues in the CDR3.

This clonotype is labeled medium-sized. The chain recombines TRBV6-6 with TRBJ2-7; no clear D. This CDR3 spans 12 amino acids. V was trimmed by 4 bases and J by 3 bases, leaving 7 bases between them. Germline V gene lookup returns CDR1 MNHNY and CDR2 SVGAGI (reference sequence). CDR3 sequence reads: CASSSTNYEQYF. In nucleotides, the CDR3 is TGTGCCAGCAGTTCGACCAACTACGAGCAGTACTTC.

This clonotype has only one observation. This sequence joins TRBV18 and TRBJ1-5; TRBD1 might be the D (5 bases). V was trimmed by 2 bases and J by 7 bases, leaving 15 bases between them. The CDR3 has 15 amino acids. Germline-derived CDR1 and CDR2 are KGHSH and LQKENI. The CDR3 reads CASSPRPFEGQPQHF. The CDR3 nucleotides are TGTGCCAGCTCACCAAGACCTTTTGAGGGGCAGCCCCAGCATTTT.

This clonotype has only a few counts. The rearrangement joins TRBV27 to TRBJ2-7, with D possibly called TRBD1 or TRBD2 (5 bases each). V shed 2 bases and J shed 3 bases, with 14 bases lying between them. The CDR3 loop spans 15 amino acids. The germline CDR1 and CDR2 sequences are MNHEY and SMNVEV (reference sequence). This chain's CDR3 is CASSLETGRNYEQYF. The CDR3 nucleotides are TGTGCCAGCAGTTTAGAAACGGGACGCAACTACGAGCAGTACTTC.

This clonotype is labeled medium-sized. The rearrangement links TRBV12-3 or TRBV12-4 to TRBJ2-7; D uncertain. CDR3 length equals 11 residues. V was pared by 4 bases and J by 8 bases, with 9 bases between. CDR3: CASSSPWKQYF. Here the CDR3 DNA reads TGTGCCAGCAGTTCGCCATGGAAGCAGTACTTC.

This clonotype was recorded a few times. This CDR3 reads CASSSTQIPTDTQYF. The CDR3 DNA reads as TGTGCCAGCAGTTCTACTCAAATTCCCACAGATACGCAGTATTTT. The J gene is TRBJ2-3, the V gene TRBV27; D remains ambiguous. This CDR3 has 15 residues. The germline CDR1 and CDR2 sequences are MNHEY and SMNVEV (reference sequence). Trimming took 4 bases from V and 2 from J, leaving 13 bases between them.

Only a few counts were recorded for this clonotype. This chain connects TRBV7-6 to TRBJ2-2; 7 bases fit TRBD2. Germline V gene sequence: CDR1 SGHVS, CDR2 FNYEAQ. V trimming: 5 bases; J trimming: 6 bases; junction bases outside the gene matches: 9. The CDR3 length is 15 residues. The CDR3 sequence: CASSPGLPGAGELFF. The CDR3 region has the DNA TGTGCCAGCAGCCCGGGACTACCGGGGGCCGGGGAGCTGTTTTTT.

In its sample, this clonotype ranks as medium-sized. The chain recombines TRBV29-1 with TRBJ2-1; D perhaps matches TRBD1 (6 bases). The V end lost 6 bases, the J end lost 0 bases, and 12 bases lay between the germline ends. The CDR3 sequence is 14 residues long. The V gene's germline CDR1 is SQVTM and CDR2 ANQGSEA. CDR3 bases: TGCAGCGTGGATGGACAGATCTCCTACAATGAGCAGTTCTTC. Translation: CSVDGQISYNEQFF.

The gene calls are TRBV6-2 or TRBV6-3 and TRBJ1-1, with unresolved D. The CDR3 has 16 residues. CDR1 and CDR2 (germline): MNHEY, SVGEGT. Trimming took off 0 bases at V and 5 bases at J, with 16 bases between the two ends. CDR3: CASSYSIKGNRTEAFF. The CDR3 nucleotides read TGTGCCAGCAGTTACTCGATAAAGGGTAATAGGACTGAAGCTTTCTTT.

The table lists this clonotype with a few counts. The chain carries TRBV6-5 and TRBJ2-2; D might be TRBD1 (5 bases). This CDR3 region has 16 residues. Trimming shortened V by 6 bases and J by 6 bases, and 20 bases separated the two germline ends. CDR1 MNHEY and CDR2 SVGAGI come from the germline V gene. The CDR3 sequence: CASSPHRFGYPGELFF. CDR3 DNA sequence: TGTGCCAGCAGCCCTCACAGGTTTGGGTACCCCGGGGAGCTGTTTTTT.

As to this clonotype: A much larger clone is a single base away; this may be a read error. This chain links TRBV6-5 with TRBJ2-1; 8 bases are shared with TRBD1. This CDR3 has 14 amino acids. Germline V gene data show CDR1 as MNHEY and CDR2 as SVGAGI. Here the CDR3 reads CASSQDRVENEQIF. Written as DNA, the CDR3 is TGTGCCAGCAGTCAGGACAGGGTGGAGAATGAGCAGATCTTC.

A word on this clonotype: This sequence may be a read error, since a much larger clone differs from it by one base. The V gene is TRBV19, the J gene TRBJ2-1; 7 bases fit TRBD1. Germline CDR1 LNHDA, CDR2 SQIVND (reference sequence). Germline trimming cut 6 bases from V and 3 bases from J; bases unmatched to any gene: 2. This CDR3 contains 13 residues. This CDR3 reads CASRGGLYNEQFF. In nucleotides, the CDR3 is TGTGCCAGTAGAGGGGGCCTCTACAATGAGCAGTTCTTC.

This chain links TRBV15 with TRBJ2-3; 9 nucleotides align to TRBD2. This CDR3 spans 15 amino acids. Unmatched junction bases numbered 6, after V lost 0 bases and J lost 8 bases. CDR1 is LNHNV, CDR2 YYDKDF, per germline (reference sequence). CDR3 in amino acids: CATSREAGGPRTQYF. For the CDR3, the DNA is TGTGCCACCAGCAGAGAGGCGGGAGGGCCCCGTACGCAGTATTTT.

This clonotype was seen ten or more times. This chain uses TRBV27 with TRBJ2-5, with a possible D match to TRBD1 (8 bases). The ends were cut back, 1 base at V and 4 bases at J, with 13 bases in the middle. CDR3 length equals 15 residues. Germline-derived CDR1 and CDR2 are MNHEY and SMNVEV (reference sequence). The chain's CDR3 is CASSLWTGRGETQYF. CDR3 nucleotides: TGTGCCAGCAGTTTATGGACAGGGAGGGGAGAGACCCAGTACTTC.

This clonotype was detected only a few times. This rearrangement joins TRBV6-1 to TRBJ1-1, with D perhaps matching TRBD1 (6 bases). Germline-derived CDR1 and CDR2 are MNHNS and SASEGT. CDR3 length: 15 residues. Trimming left V 6 bases short and J 4 bases short, with 18 bases between. CDR3 loop: CASSDYRGLSTEAFF. DNA for the CDR3: TGTGCCAGCAGCGATTACCGGGGGCTGAGCACTGAAGCTTTCTTT.

This clonotype has at least ten counts. V and J are TRBV6-2 or TRBV6-3 and TRBJ2-3; D uncertain. The CDR3 is made up of 16 amino acids. V lost 0 bases to trimming and J lost 3 bases, with 13 bases between them. The V gene's germline CDR1 is MNHEY and CDR2 SVGEGT. The CDR3 region has the DNA TGTGCCAGCAGTTACTCGAAGGCCGAGCAAACAGATACGCAGTATTTT. Encoded protein: CASSYSKAEQTDTQYF.

For this clonotype: Given a much more abundant clone one base away, this may be a read error. V is TRBV29-1 and J is TRBJ1-2; no clear D gene. Trimming took 5 bases from V and 8 from J, leaving 18 bases between them. The germline CDR1 and CDR2 sequences are SQVTM and ANQGSEA. This CDR3 spans 13 amino acids. The CDR3 here is CSVNGGSLWGYTF. CDR3 in DNA: TGCAGCGTTAATGGCGGGTCCCTTTGGGGCTACACCTTC.

The chain employs TRBV19 and TRBJ1-2; 7 nucleotides align to TRBD1. In germline, CDR1 is LNHDA, CDR2 SQIVND (reference sequence). The CDR3 is made up of 14 amino acids. Trimming took 4 bases from V and 8 from J; bases not matched to a gene: 10. CDR3 residues: CASSRQTGQDGYTF. The CDR3 nucleotides read TGTGCCAGTAGTAGGCAGACAGGGCAGGACGGCTACACCTTC.

This clonotype has a handful of counts. The CDR3 sequence is CASSPQIRGKSTGELFF. The DNA of the CDR3 is TGTGCCAGCAGCCCCCAAATTAGAGGCAAGAGCACCGGGGAGCTGTTTTTT. The chain employs TRBV5-6 and TRBJ2-2; D ambiguous. The germline V gene encodes CDR1 SGHDT and CDR2 YYEEEE. The CDR3 extends over 17 amino acids. Trimming took 4 bases from V and 4 from J, leaving 20 bases between them.

The chain couples TRBV27 to TRBJ2-3, with D perhaps TRBD1 or TRBD2 (5 bases each). CDR1 is MNHEY and CDR2 is SMNVEV in the germline V gene (reference sequence). The length of the CDR3 is 13 residues. V shed 0 bases and J shed 5 bases, with 6 bases lying between them. The CDR3 spells CASSLSGEDTQYF. CDR3 in DNA: TGTGCCAGCAGTTTATCGGGGGAAGATACGCAGTATTTT.

The rearrangement links TRBV6-5 to TRBJ1-1, with no clear D. Trimming stripped 2 bases from V and 4 bases from J, with 5 bases between. Looked up from germline, CDR1 is MNHEY and CDR2 is SVGAGI. The CDR3 contains 12 residues. CDR3 bases: TGTGCCAGCAGTTACGTAGGCACTGAAGCTTTCTTT. The encoded protein is CASSYVGTEAFF.

This clonotype is termed medium-sized. The chain links TRBV29-1 to TRBJ2-1; a possible D gene is TRBD1 (6 bases). Germline V gene sequence: CDR1 SQVTM, CDR2 ANQGSEA. Trimming pared 6 bases from V and 10 bases from J, leaving 13 bases between. This CDR3 region has 11 residues. CDR3 residues: CSVPGVQEQFF. In DNA form, the CDR3 reads TGCAGCGTGCCAGGGGTCCAGGAGCAGTTCTTC.

This clonotype was counted between two and nine times. The chain joins TRBV27 to TRBJ2-5, with 9 nucleotides matching TRBD2. Germline V gene sequence: CDR1 MNHEY, CDR2 SMNVEV (reference sequence). The CDR3 runs to 14 residues. Losses at the gene ends were 6 bases for V and 5 bases for J; bases not matched to a gene: 7. The CDR3 DNA reads as TGTGCCAGCAGCCGGACTAGCGTCGGTGAGACCCAGTACTTC. Encoded protein: CASSRTSVGETQYF.